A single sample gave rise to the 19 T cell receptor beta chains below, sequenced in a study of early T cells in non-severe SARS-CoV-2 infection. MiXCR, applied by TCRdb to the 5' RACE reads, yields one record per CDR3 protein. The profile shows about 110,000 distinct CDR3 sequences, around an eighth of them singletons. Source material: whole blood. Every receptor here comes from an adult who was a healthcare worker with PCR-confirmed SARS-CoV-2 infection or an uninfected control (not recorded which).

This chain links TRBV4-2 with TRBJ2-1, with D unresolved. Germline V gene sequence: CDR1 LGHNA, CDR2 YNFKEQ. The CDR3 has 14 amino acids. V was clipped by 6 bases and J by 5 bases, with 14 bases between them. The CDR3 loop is CASRPSASNNEQFF. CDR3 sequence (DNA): TGTGCCAGCAGACCATCGGCCAGTAACAATGAGCAGTTCTTC.

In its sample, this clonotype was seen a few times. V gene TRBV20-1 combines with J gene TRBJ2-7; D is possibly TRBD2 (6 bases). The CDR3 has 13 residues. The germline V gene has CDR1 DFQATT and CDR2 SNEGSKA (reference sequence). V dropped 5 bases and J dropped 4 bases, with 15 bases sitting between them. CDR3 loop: CSAGDGGRYEQYF. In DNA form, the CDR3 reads TGCAGTGCTGGGGACGGGGGTCGGTACGAGCAGTACTTC.

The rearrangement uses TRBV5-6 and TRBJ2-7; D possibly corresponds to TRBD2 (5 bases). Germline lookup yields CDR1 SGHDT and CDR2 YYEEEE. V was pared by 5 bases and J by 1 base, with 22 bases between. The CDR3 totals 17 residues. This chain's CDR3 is CASSAGSAHPTSYEQYF. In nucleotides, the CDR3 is TGTGCCAGCAGTGCGGGCTCCGCTCATCCCACTTCCTACGAGCAGTACTTC.

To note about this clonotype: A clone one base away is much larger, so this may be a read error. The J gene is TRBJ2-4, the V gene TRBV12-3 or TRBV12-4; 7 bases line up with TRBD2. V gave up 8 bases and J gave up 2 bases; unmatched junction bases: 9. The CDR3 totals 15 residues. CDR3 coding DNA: TGTGCCAGCTGTCCAACCGGGGGGACCAAAAACATTCAGTACTTC. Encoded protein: CASCPTGGTKNIQYF.

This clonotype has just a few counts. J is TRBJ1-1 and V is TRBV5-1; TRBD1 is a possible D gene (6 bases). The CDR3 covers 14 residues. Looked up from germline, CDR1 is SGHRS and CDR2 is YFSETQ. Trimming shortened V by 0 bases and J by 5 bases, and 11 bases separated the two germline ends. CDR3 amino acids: CASSLEGGVTEAFF. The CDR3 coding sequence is TGCGCCAGCAGCTTGGAGGGGGGTGTTACTGAAGCTTTCTTT.

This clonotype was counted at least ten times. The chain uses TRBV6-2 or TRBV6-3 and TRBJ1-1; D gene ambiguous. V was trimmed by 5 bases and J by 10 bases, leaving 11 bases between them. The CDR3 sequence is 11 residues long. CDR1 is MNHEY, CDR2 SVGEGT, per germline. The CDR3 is CASSTRVRAFF. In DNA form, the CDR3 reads TGTGCCAGCAGTACGAGGGTCAGAGCTTTCTTT.

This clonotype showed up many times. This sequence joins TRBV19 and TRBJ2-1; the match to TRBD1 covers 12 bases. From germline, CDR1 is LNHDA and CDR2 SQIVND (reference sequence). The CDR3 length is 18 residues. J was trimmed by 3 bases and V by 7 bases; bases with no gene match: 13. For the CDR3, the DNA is TGTGCCAGTACCCGGGACAGGGGGCGAGGTTTTCGCTACAATGAGCAGTTCTTC. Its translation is CASTRDRGRGFRYNEQFF. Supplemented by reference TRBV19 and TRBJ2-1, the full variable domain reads DGGITQSPKYLFRKEGQNVTLSCEQNLNHDAMYWYRQDPGQGLRLIYYSQIVNDFQKGDIAEGYSVSREKKESFPLTVTSAQKNPTAFYLCASTRDRGRGFRYNEQFFGPGTRLTVL.

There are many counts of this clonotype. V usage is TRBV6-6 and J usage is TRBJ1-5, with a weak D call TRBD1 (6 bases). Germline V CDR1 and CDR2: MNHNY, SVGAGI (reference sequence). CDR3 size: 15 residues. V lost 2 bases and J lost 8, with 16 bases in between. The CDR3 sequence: CASSYPGTRGEPQHF. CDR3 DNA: TGTGCCAGCAGTTACCCCGGGACAAGGGGGGAGCCCCAGCATTTT.

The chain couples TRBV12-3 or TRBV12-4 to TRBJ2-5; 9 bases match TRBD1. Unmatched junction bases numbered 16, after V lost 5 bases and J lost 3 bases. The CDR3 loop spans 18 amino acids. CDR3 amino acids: CASSLPGQGLIRKETQYF. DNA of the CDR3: TGTGCCAGCAGTCTCCCGGGACAGGGTTTGATACGTAAAGAGACCCAGTACTTC.

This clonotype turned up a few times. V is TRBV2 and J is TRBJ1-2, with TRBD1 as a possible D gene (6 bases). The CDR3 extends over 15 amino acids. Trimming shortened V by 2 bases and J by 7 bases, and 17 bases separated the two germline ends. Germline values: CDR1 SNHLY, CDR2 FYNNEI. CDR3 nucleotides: TGTGCCAGCAGTGAATTGGGACACCAATCGGGTGGCTACACCTTC. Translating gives CASSELGHQSGGYTF.

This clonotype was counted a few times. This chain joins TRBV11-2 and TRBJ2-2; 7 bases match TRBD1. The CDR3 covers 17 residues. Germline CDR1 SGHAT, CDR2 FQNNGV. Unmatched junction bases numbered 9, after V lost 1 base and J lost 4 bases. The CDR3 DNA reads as TGTGCCAGCAGCTTAGCCCCGACAGGGTTGGGCACCGGGGAGCTGTTTTTT. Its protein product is CASSLAPTGLGTGELFF.

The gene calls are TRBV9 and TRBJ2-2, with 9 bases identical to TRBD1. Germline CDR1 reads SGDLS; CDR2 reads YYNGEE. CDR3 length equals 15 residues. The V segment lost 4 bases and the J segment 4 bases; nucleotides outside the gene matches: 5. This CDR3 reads CASSRDREGTGELFF. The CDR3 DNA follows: TGTGCCAGCAGCCGGGACAGGGAGGGCACCGGGGAGCTGTTTTTT.

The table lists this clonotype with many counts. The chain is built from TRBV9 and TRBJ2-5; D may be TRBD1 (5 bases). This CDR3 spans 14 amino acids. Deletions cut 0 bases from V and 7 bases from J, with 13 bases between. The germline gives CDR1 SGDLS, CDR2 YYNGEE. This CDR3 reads CASSVGNVQGTQYF. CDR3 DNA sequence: TGTGCCAGCAGCGTAGGGAACGTGCAGGGGACCCAGTACTTC.

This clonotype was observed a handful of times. This chain's CDR3 is CSAHLSRTGLYEQYF. In nucleotides, the CDR3 is TGCAGTGCACATCTAAGCAGGACAGGACTCTACGAGCAGTACTTC. The V and J genes are TRBV20-1 and TRBJ2-7; 7 nucleotides match TRBD1. V shed 6 bases, J shed 3 bases, and the junction held 14 bases outside the gene matches. This CDR3 is 15 amino acids long. Germline V gene sequence: CDR1 DFQATT, CDR2 SNEGSKA (reference sequence).

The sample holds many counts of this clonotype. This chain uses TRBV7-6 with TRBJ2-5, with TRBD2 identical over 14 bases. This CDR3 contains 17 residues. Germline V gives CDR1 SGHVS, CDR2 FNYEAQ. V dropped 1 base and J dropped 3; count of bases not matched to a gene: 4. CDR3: CASSLGTTSGREETQYF. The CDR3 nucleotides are TGTGCCAGCAGCTTAGGGACGACTAGCGGGAGGGAAGAGACCCAGTACTTC. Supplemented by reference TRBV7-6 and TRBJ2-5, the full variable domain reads GAGVSQSPRYKVTKRGQDVALRCDPISGHVSLYWYRQALGQGPEFLTYFNYEAQQDKSGLPNDRFSAERPEGSISTLTIQRTEQRDSAMYRCASSLGTTSGREETQYFGPGTRLLVL.

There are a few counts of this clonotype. The CDR3 sequence: CASSFPDTYNSPLHF. DNA of the CDR3: TGTGCCAGCAGTTTCCCCGACACGTATAATTCACCCCTCCACTTT. V and J are TRBV6-6 and TRBJ1-6; no clear D gene. Per the germline V gene, CDR1 is MNHNY and CDR2 is SVGAGI (reference sequence). V lost 4 bases and J 4 bases, leaving 11 bases between the germline ends. The CDR3 runs to 15 residues.

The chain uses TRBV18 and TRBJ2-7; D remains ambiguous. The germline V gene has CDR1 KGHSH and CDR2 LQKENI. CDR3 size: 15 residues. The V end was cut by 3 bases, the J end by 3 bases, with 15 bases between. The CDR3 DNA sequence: TGTGCCAGCTCACCCGTGGCCTCAGCCCACTACGAGCAGTACTTC. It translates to CASSPVASAHYEQYF.

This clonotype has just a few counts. Here the CDR3 DNA reads TGTGCCAGCAGCCCCAGCGGGGGGCGGGAGACCCAGTACTTC. Translating it yields CASSPSGGRETQYF. V usage is TRBV7-3 and J usage is TRBJ2-5; TRBD2 matches 9 bases. Germline V gives CDR1 SGHTA, CDR2 FQGTGA. The CDR3 runs to 14 residues. Trimming cost V 5 bases and J 5 bases; bases outside gene matches: 6.

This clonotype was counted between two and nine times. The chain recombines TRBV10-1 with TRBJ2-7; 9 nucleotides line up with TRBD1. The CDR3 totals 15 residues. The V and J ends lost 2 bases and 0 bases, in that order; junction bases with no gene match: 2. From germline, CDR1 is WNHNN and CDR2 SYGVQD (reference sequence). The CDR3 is CASSEQGQGSYEQYF. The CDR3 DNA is TGCGCCAGCAGTGAGCAGGGACAGGGCTCCTACGAGCAGTACTTC.